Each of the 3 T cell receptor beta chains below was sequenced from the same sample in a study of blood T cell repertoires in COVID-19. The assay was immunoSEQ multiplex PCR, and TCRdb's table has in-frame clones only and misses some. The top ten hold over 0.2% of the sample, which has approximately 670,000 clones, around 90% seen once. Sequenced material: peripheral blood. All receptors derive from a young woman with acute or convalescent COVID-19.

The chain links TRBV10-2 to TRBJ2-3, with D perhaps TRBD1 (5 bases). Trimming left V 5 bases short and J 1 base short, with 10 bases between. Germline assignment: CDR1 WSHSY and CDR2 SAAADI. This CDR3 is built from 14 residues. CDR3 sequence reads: CASSWTSGTDTQYF. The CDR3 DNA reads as TGCGCCAGCAGTTGGACATCGGGCACAGATACGCAGTATTTT.

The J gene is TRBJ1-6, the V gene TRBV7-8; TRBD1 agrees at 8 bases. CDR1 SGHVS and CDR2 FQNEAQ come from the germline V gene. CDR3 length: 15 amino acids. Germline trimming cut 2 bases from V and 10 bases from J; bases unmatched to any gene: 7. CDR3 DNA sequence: TGTGCCAGCAGCTTATCTCGGACAGGGAACTCACCCCTCCACTTT. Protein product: CASSLSRTGNSPLHF.

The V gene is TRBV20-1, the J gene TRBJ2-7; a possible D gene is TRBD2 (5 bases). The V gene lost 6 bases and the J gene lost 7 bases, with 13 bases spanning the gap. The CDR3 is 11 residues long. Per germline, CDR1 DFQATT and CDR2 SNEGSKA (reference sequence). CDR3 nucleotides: TGCAGTGCACGAGGTTCGGGGGAGCAGTACTTC. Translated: CSARGSGEQYF.